These 27 T cell receptor beta chains share one sample of origin, sequenced in a study of cytomegalovirus exposure and HLA in healthy donors. 13 Jbeta primers and 60 Vbeta primers were used for the PCR. The data were produced by immunoSEQ multiplex PCR, yet TCRdb's version contains in-frame clones alone and is incomplete. Its clone listing holds around 200,000 clones. Sequencing used PBMCs. These receptors originate from a woman between 25 and 40 years old in good health and CMV-seropositive.

The rearrangement links TRBV19 to TRBJ2-1; tentatively, D is TRBD1 (5 bases). The ends were cut back, 8 bases at V and 0 bases at J, with 11 bases in the middle. CDR3 length equals 14 residues. Germline assignment: CDR1 LNHDA and CDR2 SQIVND (reference sequence). The CDR3 loop is CASQRGLSYNEQFF. DNA for the CDR3: TGTGCCAGTCAAAGGGGCCTCTCCTACAATGAGCAGTTCTTC.

The chain carries TRBV5-1 and TRBJ2-6; TRBD1 matches 12 bases. CDR3 length equals 18 residues. Germline V lookup: CDR1 SGHRS, CDR2 YFSETQ. Trimming at V came to 5 bases and at J to 3 bases, leaving 9 bases not matched to a gene. The CDR3 DNA is TGCGCCAGCAGAATAGGGACAGGGGGCAAGTATGGGGCCAACGTCCTGACTTTC. It translates to CASRIGTGGKYGANVLTF.

The chain joins TRBV29-1 to TRBJ2-3; 11 nucleotides agree with TRBD1. This CDR3 spans 15 amino acids. V gave up 4 bases and J gave up 4 bases; unmatched junction bases: 7. Germline values: CDR1 SQVTM, CDR2 ANQGSEA. The CDR3 region is CSVGRGTGGSDTQYF. The CDR3 DNA reads as TGCAGCGTTGGGCGTGGGACAGGGGGGTCAGATACGCAGTATTTT.

The chain has TRBV5-1 and TRBJ1-2, with TRBD1 matching over 7 bases. V was clipped by 3 bases and J by 4 bases; unmatched bases: 9. This CDR3 contains 15 residues. Germline V gene data show CDR1 as SGHRS and CDR2 as YFSETQ. This CDR3 is CASSSSQGTTYGYTF. The CDR3 DNA is TGCGCCAGCAGCTCCTCACAGGGGACAACCTATGGCTACACCTTC.

The CDR3 reads CASSWQNMNTEAFF. DNA of the CDR3: TGTGCCAGCAGTTGGCAGAACATGAACACTGAAGCTTTCTTT. The rearrangement links TRBV6-1 to TRBJ1-1; D uncertain. CDR3 length: 14 amino acids. The V end was cut by 5 bases, the J end by 0 bases, with 10 bases between. CDR1 MNHNS and CDR2 SASEGT come from the germline V gene.

V gene TRBV5-1 combines with J gene TRBJ2-3, with 8 positions matching TRBD2. This CDR3 contains 14 residues. V shed 2 bases and J 5 bases; nucleotides not matched to a gene: 4. Germline CDR1 SGHRS, CDR2 YFSETQ. CDR3 nucleotide sequence: TGCGCCAGCAGCTTTAGCGGGAATCAAGATACGCAGTATTTT. Translating gives CASSFSGNQDTQYF.

This rearrangement joins TRBV27 to TRBJ1-5; 7 nucleotides agree with TRBD1. Trimming removed 2 bases from V and 7 bases from J; junction bases left unmatched: 11. The CDR3 runs 16 residues. Germline V gives CDR1 MNHEY, CDR2 SMNVEV (reference sequence). The CDR3 region is CASSLGLAGGSQPQHF. CDR3 bases: TGTGCCAGCAGTTTAGGCTTGGCAGGGGGTTCCCAGCCCCAGCATTTT.

The chain uses TRBV30 and TRBJ1-5; TRBD1 aligns across 8 bases. Germline loops: CDR1 GTSNPN, CDR2 SVGIG (reference sequence). This CDR3 comprises 12 residues. J gave up 6 bases and V 5 bases, and 3 bases lay outside the gene matches. In DNA form, the CDR3 reads TGTGCCTGGGGACAGGGACGTCAGCCCCAGCATTTT. Translating gives CAWGQGRQPQHF.

This chain links TRBV9 with TRBJ2-1, with D possibly matching TRBD1 (6 bases). This CDR3 region has 15 residues. Trimming cost V 3 bases and J 2 bases, with 12 bases left between them. CDR1 is SGDLS, CDR2 YYNGEE, per germline. The DNA of the CDR3 is TGTGCCAGCAGCGAAACAGGGTATCCCTACAATGAGCAGTTCTTC. Amino acids: CASSETGYPYNEQFF.

The chain employs TRBV4-3 and TRBJ2-1; 11 bases match TRBD2. V lost 3 bases to trimming and J lost 0 bases; unmatched junction nucleotides: 13. CDR3 length: 20 amino acids. Germline V lookup: CDR1 LGHNA, CDR2 YSLEER. The CDR3 DNA sequence: TGCGCCAGCAGCCAGCAACCGGGACTAGCGGAAGTTAGCTCCTACAATGAGCAGTTCTTC. Residues: CASSQQPGLAEVSSYNEQFF.

The chain couples TRBV19 to TRBJ1-4, with 11 bases lining up with TRBD1. After removal of 7 bases from V and 7 bases from J, the junction contained 5 bases not matched to a gene. Germline V gene lookup returns CDR1 LNHDA and CDR2 SQIVND (reference sequence). This CDR3 is built from 14 residues. The CDR3: CASTSDRGREKLFF. CDR3 bases: TGTGCCAGTACCTCGGACAGGGGGCGTGAAAAACTGTTTTTT.

This sequence joins TRBV2 and TRBJ1-2; a weak D match, TRBD1 (5 bases). Trimming removed 5 bases at V and 0 bases at J, with 13 bases between. The CDR3 is 15 residues long. Germline assignment: CDR1 SNHLY and CDR2 FYNNEI. The CDR3 DNA is TGTGCCAGCAGTAGAACAGGAACCGCTAACTATGGCTACACCTTC. It codes for CASSRTGTANYGYTF.

V and J are TRBV19 and TRBJ2-4, with D tentatively TRBD1 (6 bases). Germline CDR1 is LNHDA and CDR2 is SQIVND (reference sequence). V shed 6 bases and J shed 8 bases, with 17 bases lying between them. The CDR3 length is 14 residues. The CDR3 sequence: CASRGRPAGDIQYF. CDR3 nucleotide sequence: TGTGCCAGTAGGGGGCGGCCGGCAGGGGACATTCAGTACTTC.

This sequence joins TRBV30 and TRBJ1-1; D remains ambiguous. Trimming removed 0 bases from V and 6 bases from J, with 5 bases in between. CDR1 GTSNPN and CDR2 SVGIG come from the germline V gene (reference sequence). There are 11 residues in the CDR3. CDR3 bases: TGTGCCTGGAGTGTATTCGCTGAAGCTTTCTTT. It is translated as CAWSVFAEAFF.

V and J are TRBV18 and TRBJ2-1; TRBD2 agrees at 8 bases. Germline-derived CDR1 and CDR2 are KGHSH and LQKENI. The CDR3 has 15 residues. With V trimmed by 1 base and J by 9 bases, 8 bases remained unmatched. CDR3 nucleotides: TGTGCCAGCTCACCACTAGCGGGGACTATCGGTGAGCAGTTCTTC. Amino acids: CASSPLAGTIGEQFF.

This chain links TRBV4-1 with TRBJ2-7, with 12 bases aligning to TRBD1. Germline CDR1 MGHRA, CDR2 YSYEKL. The CDR3 runs 14 residues. V lost 5 bases and J lost 5; bases outside the gene matches: 4. This CDR3 reads CASSSGTGGDEQYF. Written as DNA, the CDR3 is TGCGCCAGCAGCTCCGGGACAGGGGGCGACGAGCAGTACTTC.

The chain combines TRBV19 with TRBJ1-5, with 9 bases aligning to TRBD1. Germline lookup yields CDR1 LNHDA and CDR2 SQIVND (reference sequence). With 5 bases clipped from V and 7 bases from J, the junction kept 3 bases outside the gene matches. This CDR3 region has 13 residues. In nucleotides, the CDR3 is TGTGCCAGTAGTGGGGACAGGGTGCAGCCCCAGCATTTT. Translating gives CASSGDRVQPQHF.

The DNA for the CDR3 is TGCGCCAGCAGCCAAGATGGCCTAGGTCCGTTAACTTTCTTT. Its protein product is CASSQDGLGPLTFF. V usage is TRBV4-1 and J usage is TRBJ1-1; no definite D call. The V gene's germline CDR1 is MGHRA and CDR2 YSYEKL. This CDR3 contains 14 residues. V was cut by 0 bases and J by 12 bases, with 17 bases left in between.

CDR3 nucleotide sequence: TGCAGCGTTGTGCGGGGAAGAAGGCAGTACTTC. Its protein product is CSVVRGRRQYF. The rearrangement links TRBV29-1 to TRBJ2-7; TRBD2 is a possible D gene (6 bases). Trimming pared 4 bases from V and 9 bases from J, leaving 13 bases between. The germline V gene has CDR1 SQVTM and CDR2 ANQGSEA. The CDR3 totals 11 residues.

This chain connects TRBV29-1 to TRBJ2-3, with D uncertain. Trimming left V 3 bases short and J 2 bases short, with 6 bases between. Per germline, CDR1 SQVTM and CDR2 ANQGSEA. The CDR3 runs to 12 residues. CDR3 residues: CSVESDTDTQYF. CDR3 DNA: TGCAGCGTTGAGTCAGACACAGATACGCAGTATTTT.

The chain employs TRBV7-2 and TRBJ2-7; D is unresolved. There are 11 residues in the CDR3. The germline V gene encodes CDR1 SGHTA and CDR2 FQGNSA. The germline V and J ends were trimmed by 5 bases and 2 bases, with 4 bases remaining between them. As DNA, the CDR3 is TGTGCCAGCAGCGGAGCCTACGAGCAGTACTTC. It yields the protein CASSGAYEQYF.

This chain links TRBV25-1 with TRBJ1-6; D possibly corresponds to TRBD1 (5 bases). Trimming left V 3 bases short and J 9 bases short, with 9 bases between. This CDR3 spans 13 amino acids. Germline CDR1 and CDR2: MGHDK and SYGVNS. The CDR3 sequence is CASSDMGGSPLHF. In nucleotides, the CDR3 is TGTGCCAGCAGTGATATGGGGGGTTCACCCCTCCACTTT.

This chain connects TRBV28 to TRBJ1-2, with a tentative D call TRBD1 (6 bases). V shed 5 bases and J shed 4 bases, with 14 bases lying between them. Germline CDR1 MDHEN, CDR2 SYDVKM. The CDR3 totals 14 residues. The CDR3 DNA reads TGTGCCAGCAGTATTTGGGGGCGCGCCTATGGCTACACCTTC. Protein: CASSIWGRAYGYTF.

The chain combines TRBV5-8 with TRBJ2-7, with 7 bases aligning to TRBD1. Trimming at V came to 4 bases and at J to 6 bases, leaving 13 bases not matched to a gene. The germline V gene encodes CDR1 SGHTS and CDR2 YDEGEE. The length of the CDR3 is 15 residues. The CDR3 is CASSPNRGRRSEQYF. The CDR3 coding sequence is TGTGCCAGCAGCCCAAACAGGGGACGGAGGAGCGAGCAGTACTTC.

V is TRBV5-6 and J is TRBJ1-5, with 11 bases matching TRBD1. Germline values: CDR1 SGHDT, CDR2 YYEEEE. V lost 1 base, J lost 5 bases, and 2 bases stayed unmatched. The CDR3 spans 15 residues. In nucleotides, the CDR3 is TGTGCCAGCAGCTTGAGGGACAGGGGGGATCAGCCCCAGCATTTT. It translates to CASSLRDRGDQPQHF.

In the case of this clone: At one end the junction does not follow the germline gene, possibly because of a read error. The chain carries TRBV11-2 and TRBJ1-2; D uncertain. Germline lookup yields CDR1 SGHAT and CDR2 FQNNGV. The CDR3 totals 11 residues. The CDR3 spells CASSPNYGYTF. CDR3 nucleotides: TGTGCCAGCAGCCCTAATTATGGCTACACCTTC.

The rearrangement joins TRBV7-2 to TRBJ1-1; TRBD1 agrees at 7 bases. The CDR3 covers 13 residues. After removal of 4 bases from V and 4 bases from J, the junction contained 3 bases not matched to a gene. The germline V gene encodes CDR1 SGHTA and CDR2 FQGNSA. The CDR3 coding sequence is TGTGCCAGCAGCTCTTACAGGGGCACTGAAGCTTTCTTT. Translation gives CASSSYRGTEAFF.